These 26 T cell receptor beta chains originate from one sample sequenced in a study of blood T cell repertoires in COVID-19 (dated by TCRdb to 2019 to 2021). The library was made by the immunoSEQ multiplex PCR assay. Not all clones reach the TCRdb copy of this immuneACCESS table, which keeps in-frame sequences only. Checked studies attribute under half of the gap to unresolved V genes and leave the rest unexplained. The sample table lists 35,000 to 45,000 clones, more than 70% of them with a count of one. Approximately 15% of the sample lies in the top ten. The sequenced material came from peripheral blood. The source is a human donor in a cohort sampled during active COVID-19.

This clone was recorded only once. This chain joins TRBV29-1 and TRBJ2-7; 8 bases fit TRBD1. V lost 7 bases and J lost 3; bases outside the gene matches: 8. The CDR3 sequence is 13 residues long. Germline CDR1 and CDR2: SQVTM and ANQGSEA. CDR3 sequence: CSASGTGDYEQYF. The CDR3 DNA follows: TGCAGCGCTTCCGGGACAGGAGACTACGAGCAGTACTTC.

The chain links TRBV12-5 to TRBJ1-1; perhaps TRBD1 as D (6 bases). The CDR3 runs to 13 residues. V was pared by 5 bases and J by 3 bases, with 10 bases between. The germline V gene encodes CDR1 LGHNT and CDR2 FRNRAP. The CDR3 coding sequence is TGTGCTAGTGGTACCGGACAGTACACTGAAGCTTTCTTT. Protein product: CASGTGQYTEAFF.

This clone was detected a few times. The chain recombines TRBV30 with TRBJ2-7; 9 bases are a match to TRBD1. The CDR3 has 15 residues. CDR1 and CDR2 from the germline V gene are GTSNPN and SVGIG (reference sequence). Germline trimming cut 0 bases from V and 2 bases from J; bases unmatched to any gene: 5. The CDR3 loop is CAWSVGTGRTYEQYF. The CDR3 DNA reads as TGTGCCTGGAGTGTAGGGACAGGGAGGACCTACGAGCAGTACTTC.

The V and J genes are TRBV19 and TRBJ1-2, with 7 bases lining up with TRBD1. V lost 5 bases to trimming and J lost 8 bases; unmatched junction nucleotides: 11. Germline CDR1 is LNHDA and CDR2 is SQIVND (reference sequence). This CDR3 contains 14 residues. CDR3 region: CASSRDSTGGGYTF. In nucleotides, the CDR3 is TGTGCCAGTAGTCGGGACAGTACAGGAGGCGGCTACACCTTC.

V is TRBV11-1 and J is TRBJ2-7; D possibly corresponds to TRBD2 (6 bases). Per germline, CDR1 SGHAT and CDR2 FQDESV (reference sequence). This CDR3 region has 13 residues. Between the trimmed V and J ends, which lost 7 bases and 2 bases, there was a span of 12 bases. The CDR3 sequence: CASNRGYTYEQYF. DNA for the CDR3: TGTGCCAGCAATCGGGGGTATACCTACGAGCAGTACTTC.

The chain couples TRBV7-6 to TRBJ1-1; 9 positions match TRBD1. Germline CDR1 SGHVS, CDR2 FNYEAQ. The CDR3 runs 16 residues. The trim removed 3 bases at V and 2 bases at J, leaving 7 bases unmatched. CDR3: CASSFGTGRFNTEAFF. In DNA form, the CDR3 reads TGTGCCAGCAGCTTCGGGACAGGGAGGTTTAACACTGAAGCTTTCTTT.

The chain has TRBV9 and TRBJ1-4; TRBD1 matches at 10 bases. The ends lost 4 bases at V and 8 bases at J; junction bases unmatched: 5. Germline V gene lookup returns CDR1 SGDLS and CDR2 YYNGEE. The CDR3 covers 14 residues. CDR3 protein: CASSPGTGVEKLFF. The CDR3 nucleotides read TGTGCCAGCAGCCCCGGGACAGGGGTAGAAAAACTGTTTTTT.

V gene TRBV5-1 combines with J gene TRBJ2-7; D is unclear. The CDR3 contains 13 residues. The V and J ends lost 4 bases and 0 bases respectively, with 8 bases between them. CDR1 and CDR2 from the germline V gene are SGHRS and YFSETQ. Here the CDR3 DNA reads TGCGCCAGCAGCCCCGACAACTCCTACGAGCAGTACTTC. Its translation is CASSPDNSYEQYF. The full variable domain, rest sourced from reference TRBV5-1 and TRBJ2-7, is KAGVTQTPRYLIKTRGQQVTLSCSPISGHRSVSWYQQTPGQGLQFLFEYFSETQRNKGNFPGRFSGRQFSNSRSEMNVSTLELGDSALYLCASSPDNSYEQYFGPGTRLTVT.

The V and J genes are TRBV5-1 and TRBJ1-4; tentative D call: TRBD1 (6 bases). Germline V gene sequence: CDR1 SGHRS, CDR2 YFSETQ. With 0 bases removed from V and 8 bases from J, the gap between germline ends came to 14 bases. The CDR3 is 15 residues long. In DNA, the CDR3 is TGCGCCAGCAGCTTGGGAGGGCAGGGGCAAGAAAAACTGTTTTTT. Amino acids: CASSLGGQGQEKLFF.

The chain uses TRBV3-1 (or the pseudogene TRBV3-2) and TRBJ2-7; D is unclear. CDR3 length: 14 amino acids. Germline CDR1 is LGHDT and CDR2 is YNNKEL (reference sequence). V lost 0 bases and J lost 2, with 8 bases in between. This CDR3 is CASSQDTVAYEQYF. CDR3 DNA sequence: TGTGCCAGCAGCCAAGATACCGTAGCCTACGAGCAGTACTTC.

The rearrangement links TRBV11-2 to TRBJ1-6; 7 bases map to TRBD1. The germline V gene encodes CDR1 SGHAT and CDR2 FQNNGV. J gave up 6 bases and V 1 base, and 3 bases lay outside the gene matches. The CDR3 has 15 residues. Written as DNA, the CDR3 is TGTGCCAGCAGCTTAGTCGGGACAGCTAATTCACCCCTCCACTTT. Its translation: CASSLVGTANSPLHF.

The CDR3 DNA reads as TGTGCCAGCAGCTTGGGGAGGCTAGCGGGGGCCGGGGAGCTGTTTTTT. This codes for CASSLGRLAGAGELFF. The chain has TRBV7-8 and TRBJ2-2; the match to TRBD2 covers 10 bases. Per the germline V gene, CDR1 is SGHVS and CDR2 is FQNEAQ. The CDR3 is made up of 16 amino acids. J gave up 6 bases and V 3 bases, and 7 bases lay outside the gene matches.

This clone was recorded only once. This CDR3 is CASSLGTTGGYTF. The CDR3 DNA reads as TGTGCCAGCAGCCTAGGGACAACGGGCGGCTACACCTTC. The gene calls are TRBV7-9 and TRBJ1-2; a weak D match, TRBD1 (6 bases). The CDR3 runs to 13 residues. CDR1 is SEHNR and CDR2 is FQNEAQ in the germline V gene (reference sequence). V was clipped by 5 bases and J by 8 bases, with 15 bases between them.

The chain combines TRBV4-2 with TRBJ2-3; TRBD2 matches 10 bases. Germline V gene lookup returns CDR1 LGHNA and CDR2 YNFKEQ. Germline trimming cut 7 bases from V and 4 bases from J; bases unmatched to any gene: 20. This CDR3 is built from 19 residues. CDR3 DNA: TGTGCCAGCAACCGGCAAGCGGGGGGGCTCGGCGCCAAGCCAGATACGCAGTATTTT. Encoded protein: CASNRQAGGLGAKPDTQYF.

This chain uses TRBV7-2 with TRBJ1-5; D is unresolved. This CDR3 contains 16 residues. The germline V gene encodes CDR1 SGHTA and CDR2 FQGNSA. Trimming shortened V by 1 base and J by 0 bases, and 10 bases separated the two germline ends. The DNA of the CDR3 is TGTGCCAGCAGCTTAGTACTGGACTATAGCAATCAGCCCCAGCATTTT. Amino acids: CASSLVLDYSNQPQHF.

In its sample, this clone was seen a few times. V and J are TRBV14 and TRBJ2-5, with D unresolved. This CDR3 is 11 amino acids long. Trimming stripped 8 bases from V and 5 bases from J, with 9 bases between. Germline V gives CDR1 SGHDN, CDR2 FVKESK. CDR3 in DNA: TGTGCCAGCGATTACGGGGAGACCCAGTACTTC. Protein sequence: CASDYGETQYF. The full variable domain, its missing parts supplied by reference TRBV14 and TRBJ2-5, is EAGVTQFPSHSVIEKGQTVTLRCDPISGHDNLYWYRRVMGKEIKFLLHFVKESKQDESGMPNNRFLAERTGGTYSTLKVQPAELEDSGVYFCASDYGETQYFGPGTRLLVL.

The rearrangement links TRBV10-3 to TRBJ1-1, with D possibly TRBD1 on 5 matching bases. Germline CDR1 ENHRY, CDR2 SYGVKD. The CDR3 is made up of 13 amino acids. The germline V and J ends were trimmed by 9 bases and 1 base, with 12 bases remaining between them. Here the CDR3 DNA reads TGTGCCATTGGTGGGGCAGGGAACACTGAAGCTTTCTTT. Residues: CAIGGAGNTEAFF.

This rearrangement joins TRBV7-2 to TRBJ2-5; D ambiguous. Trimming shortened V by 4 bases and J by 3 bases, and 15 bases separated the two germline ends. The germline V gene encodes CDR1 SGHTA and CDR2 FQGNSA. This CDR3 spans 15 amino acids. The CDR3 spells CASSSQRLTEETQYF. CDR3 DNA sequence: TGTGCCAGCAGCTCGCAAAGACTGACGGAAGAGACCCAGTACTTC.

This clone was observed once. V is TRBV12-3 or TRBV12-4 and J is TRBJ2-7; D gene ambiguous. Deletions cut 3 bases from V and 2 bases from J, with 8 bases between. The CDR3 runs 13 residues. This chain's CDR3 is CASSLNFAYEQYF. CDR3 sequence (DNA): TGTGCCAGCAGTTTGAACTTCGCCTACGAGCAGTACTTC.

The CDR3 DNA is TGCAGCGTCGAGGGGGTCAACTATGGCTACACCTTC. Translation gives CSVEGVNYGYTF. This chain joins TRBV29-1 and TRBJ1-2, with D maybe TRBD1 (6 bases). This CDR3 comprises 12 residues. The germline CDR1 and CDR2 sequences are SQVTM and ANQGSEA. V was shortened by 6 bases and J by 2 bases, with 10 bases between the two germline ends.

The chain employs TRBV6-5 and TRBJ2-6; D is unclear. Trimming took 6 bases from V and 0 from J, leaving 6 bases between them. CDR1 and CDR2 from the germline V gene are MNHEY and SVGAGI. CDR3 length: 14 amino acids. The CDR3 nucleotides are TGTGCCAGCAGCCGTCCCTCTGGGGCCAACGTCCTGACTTTC. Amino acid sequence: CASSRPSGANVLTF.

Here the CDR3 DNA reads TGTGCCAGTTCCCGCTCCTACAATGAGCAGTTCTTC. Its translation is CASSRSYNEQFF. The chain joins TRBV19 to TRBJ2-1; no definite D call. The CDR3 has 12 amino acids. V gave up 8 bases and J gave up 0 bases, with 5 bases separating them. Germline-derived CDR1 and CDR2 are LNHDA and SQIVND (reference sequence).

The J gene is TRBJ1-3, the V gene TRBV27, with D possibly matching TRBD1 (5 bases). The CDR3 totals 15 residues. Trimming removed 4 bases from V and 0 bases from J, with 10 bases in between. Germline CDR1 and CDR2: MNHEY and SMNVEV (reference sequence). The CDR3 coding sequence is TGTGCCAGCAGTTCCCAGGGCCTCTCTGGAAACACCATATATTTT. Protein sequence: CASSSQGLSGNTIYF.

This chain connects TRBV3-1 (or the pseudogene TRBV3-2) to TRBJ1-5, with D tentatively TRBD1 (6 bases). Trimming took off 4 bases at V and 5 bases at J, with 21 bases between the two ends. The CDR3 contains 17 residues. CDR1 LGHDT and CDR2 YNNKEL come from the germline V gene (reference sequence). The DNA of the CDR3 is TGTGCCAGCAGCCTAACCGGGACACGGATAAGGGATCAGCCCCAGCATTTT. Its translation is CASSLTGTRIRDQPQHF.

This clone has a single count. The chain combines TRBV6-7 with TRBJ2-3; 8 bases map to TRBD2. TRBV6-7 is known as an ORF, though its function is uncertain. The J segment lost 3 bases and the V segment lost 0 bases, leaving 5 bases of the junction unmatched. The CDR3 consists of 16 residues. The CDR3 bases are TGTGCCAGCAGTTACTCGACAAGCGGGGGAACAGATACGCAGTATTTT. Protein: CASSYSTSGGTDTQYF.

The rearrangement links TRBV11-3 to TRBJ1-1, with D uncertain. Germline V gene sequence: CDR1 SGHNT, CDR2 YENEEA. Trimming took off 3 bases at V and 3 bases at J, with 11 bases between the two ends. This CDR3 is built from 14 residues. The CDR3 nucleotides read TGTGCCAGCAGCTTCAATACCGGGGACACTGAAGCTTTCTTT. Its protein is CASSFNTGDTEAFF.